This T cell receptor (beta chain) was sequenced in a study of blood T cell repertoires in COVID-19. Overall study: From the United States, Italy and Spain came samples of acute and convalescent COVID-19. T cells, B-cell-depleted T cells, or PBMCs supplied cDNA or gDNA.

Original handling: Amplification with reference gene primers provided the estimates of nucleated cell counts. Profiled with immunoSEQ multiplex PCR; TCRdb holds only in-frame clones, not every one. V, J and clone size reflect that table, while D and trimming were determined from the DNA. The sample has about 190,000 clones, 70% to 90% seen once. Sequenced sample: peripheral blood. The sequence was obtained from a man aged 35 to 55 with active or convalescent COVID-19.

The CDR3 region has the DNA TGTGCCAGTAGTACAGGGGTTGGTGAGCAGTACTTC. Translating gives CASSTGVGEQYF. The chain employs TRBV19 and TRBJ2-7, with a weak D call TRBD1 (6 bases). The V end was cut by 4 bases, the J end by 7 bases, with 11 bases between. The CDR3 contains 12 residues. CDR1 LNHDA and CDR2 SQIVND come from the germline V gene (reference sequence). The full variable domain, rest sourced from reference TRBV19 and TRBJ2-7, is DGGITQSPKYLFRKEGQNVTLSCEQNLNHDAMYWYRQDPGQGLRLIYYSQIVNDFQKGDIAEGYSVSREKKESFPLTVTSAQKNPTAFYLCASSTGVGEQYFGPGTRLTVT.